The source of this T cell receptor beta chain is a study of blood T cell repertoires in COVID-19. Overall study: T cells, B-cell-depleted T cells, or PBMCs supplied cDNA or gDNA.

The table lists this clone with a count of one. Original analysis: Reference gene primer amplification gave nucleated cell count estimates. Clones were sequenced by immunoSEQ multiplex PCR, and TCRdb holds only the in-frame ones, with some missing. That table is the source of V, J and clone size, and D and trimming were worked out from the DNA. The profile shows 300,000 to 400,000 clones, approximately 90% of them singletons. Looked up from germline, CDR1 is SNHLY and CDR2 is FYNNEI. J was trimmed by 9 bases and V by 6 bases; bases with no gene match: 7. This CDR3 comprises 15 residues. This rearrangement joins TRBV2 to TRBJ2-1; TRBD2 agrees at 14 bases. The TCR was taken from a woman younger than 30 who had recovered from COVID-19. The material sequenced was peripheral blood. CDR3: CASRETSGRAAEQFF. CDR3 DNA: TGTGCCAGCAGGGAGACTAGCGGGAGGGCGGCTGAGCAGTTCTTC.